These 7 T cell receptor beta chains share one sample of origin, sequenced in a study of blood T cell repertoires in COVID-19. The repertoire was sequenced with immunoSEQ multiplex PCR; TCRdb's copy has only in-frame clones and lacks some. The sample lists under 250,000 clones, roughly 90% seen once, with 0.82% in the top ten. The sequenced sample was peripheral blood. Receptor source: a man between 60 and 75 years old with COVID-19, enrolled during active disease.

V is TRBV19 and J is TRBJ2-2, with 7 bases identical to TRBD2. Unmatched junction bases numbered 7, after V lost 3 bases and J lost 0 bases. CDR3 length: 17 residues. The germline gives CDR1 LNHDA, CDR2 SQIVND (reference sequence). The CDR3 reads CASSMRGRQTNTGELFF. As DNA, the CDR3 is TGTGCCAGTAGTATGCGGGGGAGACAAACGAACACCGGGGAGCTGTTTTTT.

V and J are TRBV5-1 and TRBJ1-2, with 8 bases identical to TRBD1. There are 14 residues in the CDR3. Trimming at V came to 8 bases and at J to 4 bases, leaving 10 bases not matched to a gene. CDR1 and CDR2 (germline): SGHRS, YFSETQ. The CDR3 here is CASREVTGAYGYTF. CDR3 sequence (DNA): TGCGCCAGTAGGGAGGTGACAGGGGCCTATGGCTACACCTTC.

This rearrangement joins TRBV5-3 to TRBJ2-1; D is perhaps TRBD2 (5 bases). TRBV5-3 is known as an ORF, though its function is uncertain. Trimming took 4 bases from V and 0 from J, leaving 14 bases between them. The CDR3 has 16 amino acids. The CDR3 DNA follows: TGTGCCAGAAGCGCTGGACTGTTAAGCTCCTACAATGAGCAGTTCTTC. As protein: CARSAGLLSSYNEQFF.

The V and J genes are TRBV19 and TRBJ1-5; perhaps TRBD1 as D (6 bases). Between the trimmed V and J ends, which lost 8 bases and 11 bases, there was a span of 16 bases. Germline V gene lookup returns CDR1 LNHDA and CDR2 SQIVND (reference sequence). This CDR3 spans 12 amino acids. The CDR3 DNA reads as TGTGCCAGTGGTCAGGGGATATCTGCCCAGCATTTT. Protein sequence: CASGQGISAQHF.

The CDR3 sequence: CASSISSGGAYEQYF. The CDR3 DNA follows: TGTGCCAGCAGCATCTCTAGCGGAGGAGCCTACGAGCAGTACTTC. This chain connects TRBV11-2 to TRBJ2-7, with 7 bases matching TRBD2. CDR3 length: 15 residues. Germline V gene data show CDR1 as SGHAT and CDR2 as FQNNGV. The V segment lost 5 bases and the J segment 2 bases; nucleotides outside the gene matches: 9.

The chain recombines TRBV6-5 with TRBJ1-2; 8 bases are a match to TRBD1. This CDR3 region has 15 residues. V shed 0 bases and J 2 bases; nucleotides not matched to a gene: 2. Germline V CDR1 and CDR2: MNHEY, SVGAGI. In nucleotides, the CDR3 is TGTGCCAGCAGTTACTCCGACAGGGGAAACTATGGCTACACCTTC. This codes for CASSYSDRGNYGYTF.

The chain has TRBV5-1 and TRBJ2-7, with 7 bases that match TRBD1. Germline V gene data show CDR1 as SGHRS and CDR2 as YFSETQ. The CDR3 runs 14 residues. The V segment lost 4 bases and the J segment 4 bases; nucleotides outside the gene matches: 8. CDR3 loop: CASSEQGYGYEQYF. In DNA form, the CDR3 reads TGCGCCAGCAGCGAACAGGGGTATGGTTACGAGCAGTACTTC.